Each of the 18 T cell receptor beta chains below was sequenced from the same sample in a study of cytomegalovirus exposure and HLA in healthy donors. PCR involved 60 Vbeta and 13 Jbeta primers. Clones were sequenced by immunoSEQ multiplex PCR, and TCRdb holds only the in-frame ones, with some missing. Among approximately 140,000 clones listed, over 60% were seen once. Sequenced input: PBMCs. The receptors come from a male donor in good health and CMV-seropositive.

V usage is TRBV21-1 and J usage is TRBJ2-3; TRBD2 is the table's D call, not checked against the DNA. TRBV21-1 is marked as a pseudogene. The CDR3 has 17 amino acids. The CDR3 nucleotides are TGTGCCAGCAGAACCCGGACTAGCGGGAGCCGCGCAGATACGCAGTATTTT. This codes for CASRTRTSGSRADTQYF.

This chain links TRBV27 with TRBJ2-7; no clear D. This CDR3 has 13 residues. Trimming took off 2 bases at V and 3 bases at J, with 8 bases between the two ends. Germline CDR1 reads MNHEY; CDR2 reads SMNVEV (reference sequence). CDR3 nucleotide sequence: TGTGCCAGCAGTTTAGGGCAGAACTACGAGCAGTACTTC. Translation gives CASSLGQNYEQYF.

The table lists this clone with a few counts. This specimen includes other DNA sequences encoding the same CDR3. The chain combines TRBV27 with TRBJ1-5; D remains ambiguous. This CDR3 has 15 amino acids. V was shortened by 1 base and J by 1 base, with 8 bases between the two germline ends. CDR1 is MNHEY and CDR2 is SMNVEV in the germline V gene (reference sequence). CDR3 region: CASSLWGVSNQPQHF. The DNA for the CDR3 is TGTGCCAGCAGTTTATGGGGAGTAAGCAATCAGCCCCAGCATTTT.

The rearrangement uses TRBV25-1 and TRBJ1-2, with 9 bases aligning to TRBD1. Germline V lookup: CDR1 MGHDK, CDR2 SYGVNS. Germline trimming cut 2 bases from V and 4 bases from J; bases unmatched to any gene: 14. CDR3 length equals 18 residues. CDR3 DNA sequence: TGTGCCAGCAGTGAACGGCACTGGGGACAGGGAGGAAGCTATGGCTACACCTTC. It translates to CASSERHWGQGGSYGYTF.

Of note for this clone: As the CDR3 is not closed by the conserved phenylalanine or tryptophan, this likely results from a read error. The DNA is left out, because the CDR3 cannot be placed on it with certainty; the CDR3 is given as TCRdb lists it. V and J are TRBV7-2 and TRBJ2-3; the table names TRBD2, a call not compared with the DNA. A total of 14 residues make up the CDR3, ends included. Germline V CDR1 and CDR2: SGHTA, FQGNSA. Here the CDR3 reads CASSLAQRGEHSLV.

This clone was counted a few times. The chain has TRBV4-2 and TRBJ1-5; D unclear. CDR1 is LGHNA and CDR2 is YNFKEQ in the germline V gene. V dropped 4 bases and J dropped 0 bases, with 10 bases sitting between them. This CDR3 is built from 15 residues. The CDR3 DNA reads as TGTGCCAGCAGCCCAACGGAGTATAGCAATCAGCCCCAGCATTTT. Its translation is CASSPTEYSNQPQHF.

V gene TRBV6-4 combines with J gene TRBJ1-6; D perhaps matches TRBD1 (5 bases). Germline CDR1 and CDR2: MRHNA and SNTAGT. The CDR3 is made up of 14 amino acids. Trimming cost V 2 bases and J 8 bases, with 10 bases left between them. Here the CDR3 DNA reads TGTGCCAGCAGTGACGGGGCGATCGATTCACCCCTCCACTTT. This translates into CASSDGAIDSPLHF.

The V call is TRBV9, the J call TRBJ2-7, with 8 bases matching TRBD1. The germline gives CDR1 SGDLS, CDR2 YYNGEE. The V segment lost 3 bases and the J segment 3 bases; nucleotides outside the gene matches: 8. The CDR3 runs 15 residues. CDR3 DNA sequence: TGTGCCAGCAGCGCTTCTGGGACAGGTGACTACGAGCAGTACTTC. It is translated as CASSASGTGDYEQYF.

This clone came up a few times. This rearrangement joins TRBV5-1 to TRBJ2-1; 7 bases map to TRBD2. Germline V gene sequence: CDR1 SGHRS, CDR2 YFSETQ. This CDR3 is built from 15 residues. V trimming: 0 bases; J trimming: 2 bases; junction bases outside the gene matches: 2. As DNA, the CDR3 is TGCGCCAGCAGCTTGGTAGCGGGTACCTACAATGAGCAGTTCTTC. It encodes CASSLVAGTYNEQFF.

The J gene is TRBJ2-2, the V gene TRBV7-2; 10 bases agree with TRBD1. This CDR3 comprises 14 residues. Losses at the gene ends were 8 bases for V and 4 bases for J; bases not matched to a gene: 4. The germline V gene encodes CDR1 SGHTA and CDR2 FQGNSA. The CDR3 reads CASVGQGPTGELFF. In nucleotides, the CDR3 is TGTGCCAGCGTGGGACAGGGGCCCACCGGGGAGCTGTTTTTT.

The chain is built from TRBV9 and TRBJ2-1, with TRBD2 matching 13 bases. This CDR3 has 16 amino acids. V lost 4 bases to trimming and J lost 9 bases; unmatched junction nucleotides: 10. Germline lookup yields CDR1 SGDLS and CDR2 YYNGEE. CDR3 sequence (DNA): TGTGCCAGCAGCCCACTAGCGGGAGGGCCGGATGCTGAGCAGTTCTTC. Its protein product is CASSPLAGGPDAEQFF. Together with reference TRBV9 and TRBJ2-1, the CDR3 gives the full variable domain: DSGVTQTPKHLITATGQRVTLRCSPRSGDLSVYWYQQSLDQGLQFLIQYYNGEERAKGNILERFSAQQFPDLHSELNLSSLELGDSALYFCASSPLAGGPDAEQFFGPGTRLTVL.

The V and J genes are TRBV28 and TRBJ2-7; possibly TRBD1 for D (6 bases). The CDR3 covers 15 residues. The germline V and J ends were trimmed by 3 bases and 2 bases, with 14 bases remaining between them. The germline CDR1 and CDR2 sequences are MDHEN and SYDVKM. The CDR3 region has the DNA TGTGCCAGCAGTTTCAGGGCCAGGGGAACCTACGAGCAGTACTTC. Residues: CASSFRARGTYEQYF.

This sequence joins TRBV6-6 and TRBJ1-6; D remains unclear. V was trimmed by 6 bases and J by 5 bases, leaving 11 bases between them. CDR3 size: 14 residues. CDR1 is MNHNY, CDR2 SVGAGI, per germline (reference sequence). CDR3 nucleotides: TGTGCCAGCAGACTCGAAACCCATAATTCACCCCTCCACTTT. Amino acids: CASRLETHNSPLHF.

The chain couples TRBV7-2 to TRBJ2-5, with D possibly being TRBD1 (6 bases). The CDR3 has 15 residues. CDR1 and CDR2 (germline): SGHTA, FQGNSA. V was trimmed by 5 bases and J by 3 bases, leaving 16 bases between them. This chain's CDR3 is CASSAVGTREETQYF. The CDR3 region has the DNA TGTGCCAGCAGCGCAGTCGGGACAAGAGAAGAGACCCAGTACTTC. Drawing the rest from reference TRBV7-2 and TRBJ2-5, the complete variable domain is GAGVSQSPSNKVTEKGKDVELRCDPISGHTALYWYRQSLGQGLEFLIYFQGNSAPDKSGLPSDRFSAERTGGSVSTLTIQRTQQEDSAVYLCASSAVGTREETQYFGPGTRLLVL.

The chain carries TRBV18 and TRBJ2-1; TRBD2 aligns across 8 bases. CDR1 is KGHSH and CDR2 is LQKENI in the germline V gene. Trimming took 5 bases from V and 7 from J; bases not matched to a gene: 7. This CDR3 contains 14 residues. Here the CDR3 DNA reads TGTGCCAGCTCAGAGAGCGGGAGAGGGAATGAGCAGTTCTTC. Its protein product is CASSESGRGNEQFF. Combining the CDR3 with reference TRBV18 and TRBJ2-1 gives the whole variable domain NAGVMQNPRHLVRRRGQEARLRCSPMKGHSHVYWYRQLPEEGLKFMVYLQKENIIDESGMPKERFSAEFPKEGPSILRIQQVVRGDSAAYFCASSESGRGNEQFFGPGTRLTVL.

J is TRBJ1-1 and V is TRBV5-6; TRBD1 aligns across 8 bases. The germline V gene encodes CDR1 SGHDT and CDR2 YYEEEE. There are 14 residues in the CDR3. V shed 6 bases and J 2 bases; nucleotides not matched to a gene: 6. The CDR3 is CASTRTGINTEAFF. The CDR3 DNA sequence: TGTGCCAGCACCAGGACAGGGATAAACACTGAAGCTTTCTTT.

V is TRBV2 and J is TRBJ1-2; weak D call: TRBD1 (6 bases). V dropped 1 base and J dropped 9 bases, with 12 bases sitting between them. CDR3 size: 13 residues. Germline V gives CDR1 SNHLY, CDR2 FYNNEI. CDR3 nucleotides: TGTGCCAGCAGTGAAGTTCACAGGGACAGCTACACCTTC. Residues: CASSEVHRDSYTF. Using reference TRBV2 and TRBJ1-2 for the parts outside the CDR3, the full variable domain is EPEVTQTPSHQVTQMGQEVILRCVPISNHLYFYWYRQILGQKVEFLVSFYNNEISEKSEIFDDQFSVERPDGSNFTLKIRSTKLEDSAMYFCASSEVHRDSYTFGSGTRLTVV.

This clone was found once. The sample contains more than one DNA sequence encoding this CDR3. The chain has TRBV27 and TRBJ2-7; possible D gene TRBD2, 6 bases. Germline V gives CDR1 MNHEY, CDR2 SMNVEV (reference sequence). The length of the CDR3 is 14 residues. V lost 0 bases to trimming and J lost 1 base, with 7 bases between them. The CDR3, as DNA: TGTGCCAGCAGTTTATCGGGGGGTTCCTACGAGCAGTACTTC. Protein: CASSLSGGSYEQYF.